In its sample, the clone carrying this T cell receptor (beta chain) was seen a few times. Its antigen remains unidentified. The data originate from a study of post-analysis software for immune sequencing data. Study-level points and caveats: The study found TRBV5-6, TRBV5-1 and TRBV20-1 among about five TRBV segments more frequent in patients than controls. Relative to controls, patients with multiple sclerosis showed significantly lower normalized Chao1 diversity.

The authors incorporated unique molecular identifiers into the TCR beta cDNA libraries. From the PCR reads, TCRdb called clonotypes with MiXCR, one entry per CDR3 protein. The table shows about 820,000 distinct CDR3 sequences, with around 53% occurring only once. The V end lost 4 bases, the J end lost 1 base, and 10 bases lay between the germline ends. Germline V CDR1 and CDR2: SGHTA, FQGTGA. This CDR3 has 14 residues. The sample taken for sequencing was blood. The source is a girl aged 5-17 years with multiple sclerosis. V usage is TRBV7-3 and J usage is TRBJ1-1; TRBD1 is a possible D gene (6 bases). The CDR3 sequence: CASSSQGRNTEAFF. In nucleotides, the CDR3 is TGTGCCAGCAGCTCGCAGGGGAGGAACACTGAAGCTTTCTTT.